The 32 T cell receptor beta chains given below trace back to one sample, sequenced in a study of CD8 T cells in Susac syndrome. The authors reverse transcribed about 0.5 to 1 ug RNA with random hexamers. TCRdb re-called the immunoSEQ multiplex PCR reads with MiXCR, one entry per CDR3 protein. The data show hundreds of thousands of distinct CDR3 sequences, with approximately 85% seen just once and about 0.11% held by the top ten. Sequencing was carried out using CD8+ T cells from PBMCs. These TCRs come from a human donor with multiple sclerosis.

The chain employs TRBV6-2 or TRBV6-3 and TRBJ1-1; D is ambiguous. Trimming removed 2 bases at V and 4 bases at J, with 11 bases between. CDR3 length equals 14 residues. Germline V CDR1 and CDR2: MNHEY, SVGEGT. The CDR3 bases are TGTGCCAGCAGTTACACAAAGAGGGCCACTGAAGCTTTCTTT. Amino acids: CASSYTKRATEAFF.

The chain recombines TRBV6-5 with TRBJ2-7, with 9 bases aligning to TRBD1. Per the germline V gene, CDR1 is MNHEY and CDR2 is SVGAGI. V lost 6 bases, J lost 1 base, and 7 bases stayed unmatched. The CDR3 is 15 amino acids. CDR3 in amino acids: CASSLDRGDSYEQYF. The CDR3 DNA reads TGTGCCAGCAGCCTCGACAGGGGGGATTCCTACGAGCAGTACTTC.

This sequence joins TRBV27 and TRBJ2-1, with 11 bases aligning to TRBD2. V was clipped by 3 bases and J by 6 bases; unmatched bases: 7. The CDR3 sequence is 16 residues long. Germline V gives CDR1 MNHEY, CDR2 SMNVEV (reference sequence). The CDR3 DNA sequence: TGTGCCAGCAGTTTCGTAGCGGGAGGGCCGGTCAATGAGCAGTTCTTC. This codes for CASSFVAGGPVNEQFF.

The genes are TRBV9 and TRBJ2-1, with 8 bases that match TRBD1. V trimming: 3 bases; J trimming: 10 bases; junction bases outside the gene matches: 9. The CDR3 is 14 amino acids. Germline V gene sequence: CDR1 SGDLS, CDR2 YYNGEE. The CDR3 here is CASSAQPGGREQFF. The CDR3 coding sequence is TGTGCCAGCAGCGCCCAACCAGGGGGCCGGGAGCAGTTCTTC. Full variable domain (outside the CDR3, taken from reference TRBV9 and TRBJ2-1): DSGVTQTPKHLITATGQRVTLRCSPRSGDLSVYWYQQSLDQGLQFLIQYYNGEERAKGNILERFSAQQFPDLHSELNLSSLELGDSALYFCASSAQPGGREQFFGPGTRLTVL.

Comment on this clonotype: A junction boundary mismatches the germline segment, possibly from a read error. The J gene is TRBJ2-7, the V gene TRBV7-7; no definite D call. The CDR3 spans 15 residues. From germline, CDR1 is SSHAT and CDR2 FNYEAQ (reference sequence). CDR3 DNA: TGTGCTAGCAGCACCGCAGGTGCCCCTATCTACGAGCAGTACTTC. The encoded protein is CASSTAGAPIYEQYF.

The CDR3 DNA is TGTGCCAGCAGCGGGTTGGGCGATGAAGCTTTCTTT. Its protein is CASSGLGDEAFF. The chain couples TRBV7-9 to TRBJ1-1, with D unresolved. V gave up 5 bases and J gave up 7 bases, with 11 bases separating them. Germline CDR1 and CDR2: SEHNR and FQNEAQ (reference sequence). The CDR3 is 12 residues long.

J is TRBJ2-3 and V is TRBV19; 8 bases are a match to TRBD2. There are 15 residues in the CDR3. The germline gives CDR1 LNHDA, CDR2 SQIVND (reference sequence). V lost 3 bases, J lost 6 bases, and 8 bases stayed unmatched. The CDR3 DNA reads TGTGCCAGTAGTATCTCTATCGGGAGGGCGGATACGCAGTATTTT. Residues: CASSISIGRADTQYF.

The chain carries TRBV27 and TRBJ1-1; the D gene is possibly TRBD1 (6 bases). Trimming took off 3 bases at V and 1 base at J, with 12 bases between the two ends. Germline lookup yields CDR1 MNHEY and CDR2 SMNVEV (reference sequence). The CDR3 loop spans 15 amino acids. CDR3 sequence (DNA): TGTGCCAGCAGTTTCTTGGGGGCTACGAACACTGAAGCTTTCTTT. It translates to CASSFLGATNTEAFF.

The CDR3 DNA reads TGTGCCAGCAGCGCCTCCGGGACATTCTCCTACGAGCAGTACTTC. Protein: CASSASGTFSYEQYF. The chain uses TRBV9 and TRBJ2-7; D may be TRBD1 (6 bases). Germline values: CDR1 SGDLS, CDR2 YYNGEE. CDR3 size: 15 residues. V lost 3 bases and J lost 0, with 13 bases in between.

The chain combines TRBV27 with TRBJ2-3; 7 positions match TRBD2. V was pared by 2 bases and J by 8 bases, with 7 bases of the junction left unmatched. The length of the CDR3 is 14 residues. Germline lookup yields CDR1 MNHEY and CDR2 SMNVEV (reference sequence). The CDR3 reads CASSLRGRVGTQYF. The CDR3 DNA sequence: TGTGCCAGCAGTTTACGAGGGAGGGTCGGTACGCAGTATTTT.

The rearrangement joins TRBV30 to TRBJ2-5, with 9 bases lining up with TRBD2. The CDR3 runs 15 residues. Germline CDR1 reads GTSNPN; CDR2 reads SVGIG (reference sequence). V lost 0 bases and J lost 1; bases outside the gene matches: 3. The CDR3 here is CAWSVIAGAQETQYF. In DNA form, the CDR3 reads TGTGCCTGGAGTGTAATAGCGGGAGCCCAAGAGACCCAGTACTTC.

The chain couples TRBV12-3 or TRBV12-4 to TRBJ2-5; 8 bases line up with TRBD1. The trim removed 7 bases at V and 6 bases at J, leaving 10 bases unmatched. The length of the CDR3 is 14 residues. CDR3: CASTPDRDKQTQYF. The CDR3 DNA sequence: TGTGCCAGCACCCCGGACAGGGACAAGCAGACCCAGTACTTC.

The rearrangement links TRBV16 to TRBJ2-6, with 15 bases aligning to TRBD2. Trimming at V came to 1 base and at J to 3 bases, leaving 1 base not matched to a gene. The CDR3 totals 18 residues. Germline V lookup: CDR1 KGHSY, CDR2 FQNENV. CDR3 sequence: CASSQLGLAGGGANVLTF. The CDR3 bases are TGTGCCAGCAGCCAATTGGGACTAGCGGGAGGTGGGGCCAACGTCCTGACTTTC.

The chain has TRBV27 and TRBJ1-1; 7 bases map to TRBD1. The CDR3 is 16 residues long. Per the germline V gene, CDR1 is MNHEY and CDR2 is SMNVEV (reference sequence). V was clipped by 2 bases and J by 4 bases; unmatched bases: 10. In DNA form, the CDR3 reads TGTGCCAGCAGTTTAAATAGTGGGACAGTAGGCACTGAAGCTTTCTTT. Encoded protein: CASSLNSGTVGTEAFF.

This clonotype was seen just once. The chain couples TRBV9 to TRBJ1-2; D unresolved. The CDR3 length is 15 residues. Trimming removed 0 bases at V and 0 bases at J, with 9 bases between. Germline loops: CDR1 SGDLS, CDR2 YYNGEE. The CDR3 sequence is CASSVEGPPNYGYTF. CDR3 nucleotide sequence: TGTGCCAGCAGCGTAGAAGGGCCTCCTAACTATGGCTACACCTTC.

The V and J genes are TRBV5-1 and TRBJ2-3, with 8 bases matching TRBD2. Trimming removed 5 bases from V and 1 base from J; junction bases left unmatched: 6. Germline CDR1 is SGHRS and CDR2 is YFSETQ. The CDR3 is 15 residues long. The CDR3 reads CASRPSGYRTDTQYF. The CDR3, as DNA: TGCGCCAGCAGGCCTAGCGGGTACCGCACAGATACGCAGTATTTT.

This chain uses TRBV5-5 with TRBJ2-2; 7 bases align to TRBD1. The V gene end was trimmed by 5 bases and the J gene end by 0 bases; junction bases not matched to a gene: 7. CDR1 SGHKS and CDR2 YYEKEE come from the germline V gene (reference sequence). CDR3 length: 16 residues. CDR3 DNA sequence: TGTGCCAGCAGTTGGATCACAGGGGCGAACACCGGGGAGCTGTTTTTT. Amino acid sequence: CASSWITGANTGELFF.

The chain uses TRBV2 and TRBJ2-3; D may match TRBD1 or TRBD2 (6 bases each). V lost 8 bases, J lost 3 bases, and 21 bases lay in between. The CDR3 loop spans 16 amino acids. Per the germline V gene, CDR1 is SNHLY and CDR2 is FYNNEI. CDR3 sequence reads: CASPTSRGGVTDTQYF. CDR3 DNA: TGTGCCAGCCCTACTAGCAGGGGTGGCGTAACAGATACGCAGTATTTT.

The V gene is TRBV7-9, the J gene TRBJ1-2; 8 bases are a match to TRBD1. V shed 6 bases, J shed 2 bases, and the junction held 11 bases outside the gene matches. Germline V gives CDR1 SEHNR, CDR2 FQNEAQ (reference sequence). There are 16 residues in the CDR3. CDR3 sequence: CASSLPTGAVNYGYTF. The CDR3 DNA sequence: TGTGCCAGCAGTTTACCGACAGGGGCCGTAAACTATGGCTACACCTTC.

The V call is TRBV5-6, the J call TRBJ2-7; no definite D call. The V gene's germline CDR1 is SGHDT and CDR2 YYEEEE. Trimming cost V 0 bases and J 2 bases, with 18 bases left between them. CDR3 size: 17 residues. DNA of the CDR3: TGTGCCAGCAGCTTGGGACCCCGCTTGCTTACGACCTACGAGCAGTACTTC. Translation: CASSLGPRLLTTYEQYF.

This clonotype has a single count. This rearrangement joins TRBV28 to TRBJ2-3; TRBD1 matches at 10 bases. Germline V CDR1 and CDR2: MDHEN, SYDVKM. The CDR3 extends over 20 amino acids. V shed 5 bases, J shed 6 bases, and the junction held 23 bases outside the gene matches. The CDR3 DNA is TGTGCCAGCAGTCTGACTTCAGGGGCCAGGGGGACAGGGGCCACGGATACGCAGTATTTT. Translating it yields CASSLTSGARGTGATDTQYF.

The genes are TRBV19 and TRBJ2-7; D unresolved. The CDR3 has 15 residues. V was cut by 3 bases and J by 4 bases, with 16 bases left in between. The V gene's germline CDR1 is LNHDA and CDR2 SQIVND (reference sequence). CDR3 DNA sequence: TGTGCCAGTAGTATCGGAACAGCCGTTTCGTACGAGCAGTACTTC. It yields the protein CASSIGTAVSYEQYF.

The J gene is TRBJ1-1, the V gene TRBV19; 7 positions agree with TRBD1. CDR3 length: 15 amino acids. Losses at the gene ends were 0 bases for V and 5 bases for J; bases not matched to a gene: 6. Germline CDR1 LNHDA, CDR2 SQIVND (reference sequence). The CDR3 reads CASSIEGQARTEAFF. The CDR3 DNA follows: TGTGCCAGTAGTATAGAAGGACAGGCTAGGACTGAAGCTTTCTTT.

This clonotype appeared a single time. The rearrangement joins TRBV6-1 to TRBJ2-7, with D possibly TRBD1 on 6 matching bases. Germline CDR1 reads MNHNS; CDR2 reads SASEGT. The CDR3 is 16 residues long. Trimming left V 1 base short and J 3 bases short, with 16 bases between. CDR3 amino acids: CASSEERTVRDYEQYF. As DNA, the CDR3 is TGTGCCAGCAGTGAAGAAAGGACAGTCCGAGACTACGAGCAGTACTTC.

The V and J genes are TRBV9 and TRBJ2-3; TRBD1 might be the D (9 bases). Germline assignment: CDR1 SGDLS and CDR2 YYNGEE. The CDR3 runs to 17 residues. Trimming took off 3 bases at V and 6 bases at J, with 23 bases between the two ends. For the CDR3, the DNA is TGTGCCAGCAGCGGAGGGACAGGGAGGGTAGCGGGGGATACGCAGTATTTT. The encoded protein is CASSGGTGRVAGDTQYF. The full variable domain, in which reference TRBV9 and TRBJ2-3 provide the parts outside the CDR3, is DSGVTQTPKHLITATGQRVTLRCSPRSGDLSVYWYQQSLDQGLQFLIQYYNGEERAKGNILERFSAQQFPDLHSELNLSSLELGDSALYFCASSGGTGRVAGDTQYFGPGTRLTVL.

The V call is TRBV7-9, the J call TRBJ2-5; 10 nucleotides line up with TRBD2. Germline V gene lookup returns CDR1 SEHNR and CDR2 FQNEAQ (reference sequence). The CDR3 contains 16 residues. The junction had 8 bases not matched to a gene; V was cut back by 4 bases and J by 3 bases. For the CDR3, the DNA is TGTGCCAGCAGCTCCGTCGGACTAGCGGAGAAAGAGACCCAGTACTTC. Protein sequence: CASSSVGLAEKETQYF.

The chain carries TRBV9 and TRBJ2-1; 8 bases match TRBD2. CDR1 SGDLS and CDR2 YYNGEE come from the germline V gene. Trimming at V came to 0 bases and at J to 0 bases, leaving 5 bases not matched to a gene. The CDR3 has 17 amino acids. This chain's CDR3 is CASSVGTSGSSYNEQFF. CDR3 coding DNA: TGTGCCAGCAGCGTAGGTACTAGCGGCAGCTCCTACAATGAGCAGTTCTTC.

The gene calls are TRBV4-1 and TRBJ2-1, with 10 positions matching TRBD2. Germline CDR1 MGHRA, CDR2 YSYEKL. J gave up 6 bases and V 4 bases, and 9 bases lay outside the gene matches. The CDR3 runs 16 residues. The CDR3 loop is CASSPQLAGPVNEQFF. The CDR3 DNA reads TGCGCCAGCAGCCCTCAACTAGCGGGGCCAGTCAATGAGCAGTTCTTC.

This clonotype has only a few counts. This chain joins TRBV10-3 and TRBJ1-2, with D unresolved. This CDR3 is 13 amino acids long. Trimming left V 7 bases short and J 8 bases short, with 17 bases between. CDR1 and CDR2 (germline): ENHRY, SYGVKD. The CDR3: CAIKFDEMRGYTF. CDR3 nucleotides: TGTGCCATCAAATTCGACGAGATGCGGGGCTACACCTTC.

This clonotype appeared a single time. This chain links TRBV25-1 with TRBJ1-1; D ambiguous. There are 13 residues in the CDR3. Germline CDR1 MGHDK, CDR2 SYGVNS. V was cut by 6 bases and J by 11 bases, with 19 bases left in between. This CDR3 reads CASRDVHRGDAFF. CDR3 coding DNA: TGTGCCAGCAGGGATGTCCACCGCGGGGATGCTTTCTTT.

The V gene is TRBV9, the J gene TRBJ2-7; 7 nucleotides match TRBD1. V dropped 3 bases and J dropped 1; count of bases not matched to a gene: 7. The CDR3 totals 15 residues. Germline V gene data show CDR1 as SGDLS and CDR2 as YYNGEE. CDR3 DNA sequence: TGTGCCAGCAGCGCAAGGGACAGCCCTTCCTACGAGCAGTACTTC. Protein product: CASSARDSPSYEQYF.

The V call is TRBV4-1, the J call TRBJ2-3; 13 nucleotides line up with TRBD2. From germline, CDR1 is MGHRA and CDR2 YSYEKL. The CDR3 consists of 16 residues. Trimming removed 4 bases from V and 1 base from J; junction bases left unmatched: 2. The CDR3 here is CASSRGTSGGTDTQYF. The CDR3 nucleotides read TGCGCCAGCAGCCGAGGGACTAGCGGGGGCACAGATACGCAGTATTTT.